Listed here is a single TCR beta chain. RNA transcripts yielded amplified TCR beta CDR3 regions. An opening RT-PCR round employed HTBI primers and preceded a second-round multiplex PCR. TCRdb independently ran MiXCR on the multiplex PCR reads; one entry per CDR3 protein. The table shows about 600,000 distinct CDR3 sequences, with under 45% occurring only once. The sample originates from a study of Graves' ophthalmopathy and Graves' hyperthyroidism. Losses at the gene ends were 4 bases for V and 2 bases for J; bases not matched to a gene: 6. Germline lookup yields CDR1 WNHNN and CDR2 SYGVQD (reference sequence). The CDR3 sequence is 15 residues long.

This TCR came from an adult man with Graves' hyperthyroidism. This sequence joins TRBV10-1 and TRBJ2-3; 7 bases fit TRBD1. Sequences were obtained from peripheral blood or thyroid tissue (not recorded which). CDR3 in DNA: TGCGCCAGCAGTGTGGGACAGAATCCCACAGATACGCAGTATTTT. This gives the protein CASSVGQNPTDTQYF.